The present T cell receptor (beta chain) was sequenced within a study of shared clonotypes between healthy human individuals. Libraries were prepared by immunoSEQ multiplex PCR; TCRdb keeps only in-frame clonotypes and omits some of them. This table holds over 2 million clones, 85% to 95% found once. V was pared by 2 bases and J by 3 bases, with 11 bases between. This CDR3 is 15 amino acids long. Germline V gene sequence: CDR1 SGHAT, CDR2 FQNNGV. The chain carries TRBV11-2 and TRBJ2-1; TRBD2 might be the D (6 bases). The source of this sequence is a young man in good health. Some clones in this sample may be carry-over from other donors' samples. Material: naive CD4+ T cells from PBMCs. Indicated subset: CD45RA+ positively selected. CDR3 residues: CASSLNPSDYNEQFF. Here the CDR3 DNA reads TGTGCCAGCAGCTTAAACCCTAGCGACTACAATGAGCAGTTCTTC.